This TCR beta chain is drawn from a study of OX40 agonist ivuxolimab in advanced cancers. The overall study: Prior checkpoint blockade (anti-PD-1, anti-PD-L1 or anti-CTLA-4) was permitted; 40% had it. Study observations and caveats: Some of the lowest clonal expansion was seen in partial responders at 0.1-3.0 mg/kg.

TCRdb's table, derived via immunoSEQ multiplex PCR, lists solely in-frame clones and lacks some. The data hold over 50,000 clones, with roughly 91% observed a single time. Turning to this clone: Its antigen is still unknown.

Germline values: CDR1 LNHDA, CDR2 SQIVND (reference sequence). With 4 bases removed from V and 8 bases from J, the gap between germline ends came to 18 bases. CDR3 length: 14 residues. The specimen comprised CD4+ or CD8+ T cells sorted from blood, sampled in a trial of the OX40 agonist ivuxolimab. The gene calls are TRBV19 and TRBJ2-7; a weak D match, TRBD1 (6 bases). This sequence originates from an adult with an advanced solid tumor such as melanoma, head and neck, liver or kidney cancer. Written as DNA, the CDR3 is TGTGCCAGTAGTAAACAGGGCAATTCCCCCAAGCAGTACTTC. Protein sequence: CASSKQGNSPKQYF.